This record covers a single TCR beta chain. The data stem from a study of cytomegalovirus exposure and HLA in healthy donors. The CDR3 totals 18 residues. From germline, CDR1 is LGHNA and CDR2 YSLEER. The ends lost 0 bases at V and 9 bases at J; junction bases unmatched: 10. It was with 60 Vbeta and 13 Jbeta primers that the PCR ran. The protocol was immunoSEQ multiplex PCR, while the TCRdb copy is restricted to in-frame clones and leaves out a portion. The data hold 170,000 or so clones, with around 80% observed a single time. Input material: PBMCs. The TCR sequence derives from a woman aged 30 to 39 in good health and CMV-seropositive. The V gene is TRBV4-3, the J gene TRBJ2-1; 14 nucleotides line up with TRBD2. The DNA for the CDR3 is TGCGCCAGCAGCCAAGATAGACTAGCGGGAGGGCCTTTCGGTGAGCAGTTCTTC. Its translation is CASSQDRLAGGPFGEQFF.